Below are 8 T cell receptor beta chains sequenced from a single sample in a study of blood T cell repertoires in COVID-19. The method was immunoSEQ multiplex PCR; TCRdb's version includes in-frame clones alone and lacks a portion of them. The sample yields about 130,000 clones, roughly 79% seen once. The sequenced material came from peripheral blood. The receptors stem from an elderly man with acute or convalescent COVID-19.

About this clone itself: The same CDR3 can be traced to other DNA sequences in this sample. The chain employs TRBV15 and TRBJ2-3, with D tentatively TRBD2 (6 bases). Germline lookup yields CDR1 LNHNV and CDR2 YYDKDF (reference sequence). V lost 1 base and J 1 base, leaving 12 bases between the germline ends. There are 16 residues in the CDR3. This CDR3 reads CATSRGGRGGTDTQYF. CDR3 bases: TGTGCCACCAGCAGAGGTGGGCGGGGAGGCACAGATACGCAGTATTTT.

The CDR3 sequence is CASSTSGTGAAEQYF. DNA for the CDR3: TGTGCCAGCAGCACATCCGGGACAGGGGCTGCCGAGCAGTACTTC. The V gene is TRBV6-5, the J gene TRBJ2-7, with TRBD1 matching over 10 bases. The CDR3 length is 15 residues. The V and J ends lost 6 bases and 6 bases, in that order; junction bases with no gene match: 11. CDR1 is MNHEY and CDR2 is SVGAGI in the germline V gene.

The table lists this clone with a few counts. The chain combines TRBV6-2 or TRBV6-3 with TRBJ1-1; D may be TRBD1 (5 bases). The CDR3 is 16 amino acids. Trimming removed 5 bases from V and 0 bases from J, with 16 bases in between. CDR1 MNHEY and CDR2 SVGEGT come from the germline V gene. The CDR3 sequence is CASSPMAQGMNTEAFF. The CDR3 coding sequence is TGTGCCAGCAGTCCCATGGCCCAGGGCATGAACACTGAAGCTTTCTTT.

The chain recombines TRBV27 with TRBJ2-1; 10 bases are a match to TRBD1. This CDR3 has 16 amino acids. Germline CDR1 is MNHEY and CDR2 is SMNVEV (reference sequence). The V segment lost 0 bases and the J segment 8 bases; nucleotides outside the gene matches: 7. In DNA form, the CDR3 reads TGTGCCAGCAGTTTATCGTGGGACAGGGGTTCGCATGAGCAGTTCTTC. Protein: CASSLSWDRGSHEQFF.

This clone was seen a single time. V is TRBV21-1 and J is TRBJ1-1. TRBV21-1 is listed as a pseudogene. This CDR3 is built from 15 residues. Here the CDR3 reads CASRRVREAVTEAFF. The CDR3 coding sequence is TGTGCCAGCAGAAGAGTCCGGGAGGCGGTCACTGAAGCTTTCTTT.

The chain combines TRBV5-6 with TRBJ2-2, with 7 bases lining up with TRBD2. Germline V CDR1 and CDR2: SGHDT, YYEEEE. The CDR3 loop spans 16 amino acids. The V gene end was trimmed by 6 bases and the J gene end by 2 bases; junction bases not matched to a gene: 10. CDR3 DNA sequence: TGTGCCAGCACCACTTTCCGGGGGGATAACACCGGGGAGCTGTTTTTT. Translation: CASTTFRGDNTGELFF.

This sequence joins TRBV7-8 and TRBJ1-5; no reliable D call. The CDR3 consists of 13 residues. The V gene's germline CDR1 is SGHVS and CDR2 FQNEAQ. Trimming left V 6 bases short and J 6 bases short, with 12 bases between. CDR3 sequence (DNA): TGTGCCAGCAGGTCGAGCTTGTCTCAGCCCCAGCATTTT. Protein product: CASRSSLSQPQHF.

V and J are TRBV5-1 and TRBJ2-3; tentatively, D is TRBD2 (5 bases). This CDR3 has 17 residues. Germline values: CDR1 SGHRS, CDR2 YFSETQ. The V and J ends lost 1 base and 1 base respectively, with 16 bases between them. This CDR3 reads CASSLSGNPGGTDTQYF. As DNA, the CDR3 is TGCGCCAGCAGCTTGTCGGGGAACCCAGGAGGCACAGATACGCAGTATTTT.